This T cell receptor (beta chain) was retrieved from a study of cytomegalovirus exposure and HLA in healthy donors. This clone was found a few times. The target antigen is unknown. With 2 bases removed from V and 4 bases from J, the gap between germline ends came to 22 bases. Germline V gives CDR1 SGHRS, CDR2 YFSETQ. This CDR3 has 18 amino acids. Study findings and constraints: Using the classifier, cytomegalovirus status was reportedly diagnosed with high specificity and sensitivity.

The PCR employed 60 Vbeta primers together with 13 Jbeta primers. The repertoire was sequenced with immunoSEQ multiplex PCR; TCRdb's copy has only in-frame clones and lacks some. This repertoire shows approximately 150,000 clones, approximately 67% found once; its top ten account for approximately 4.5%. This receptor was taken from a woman younger than 35 in good health and CMV-seropositive. Material: PBMCs. The J gene is TRBJ2-1, the V gene TRBV5-1, with D maybe TRBD2 (5 bases). The CDR3 bases are TGCGCCAGCAGCTTCCTGTGGGCGGGCAACCGCTTATACAATGAGCAGTTCTTC. It encodes CASSFLWAGNRLYNEQFF. The variable domain in full, completed from reference TRBV5-1 and TRBJ2-1, reads KAGVTQTPRYLIKTRGQQVTLSCSPISGHRSVSWYQQTPGQGLQFLFEYFSETQRNKGNFPGRFSGRQFSNSRSEMNVSTLELGDSALYLCASSFLWAGNRLYNEQFFGPGTRLTVL.